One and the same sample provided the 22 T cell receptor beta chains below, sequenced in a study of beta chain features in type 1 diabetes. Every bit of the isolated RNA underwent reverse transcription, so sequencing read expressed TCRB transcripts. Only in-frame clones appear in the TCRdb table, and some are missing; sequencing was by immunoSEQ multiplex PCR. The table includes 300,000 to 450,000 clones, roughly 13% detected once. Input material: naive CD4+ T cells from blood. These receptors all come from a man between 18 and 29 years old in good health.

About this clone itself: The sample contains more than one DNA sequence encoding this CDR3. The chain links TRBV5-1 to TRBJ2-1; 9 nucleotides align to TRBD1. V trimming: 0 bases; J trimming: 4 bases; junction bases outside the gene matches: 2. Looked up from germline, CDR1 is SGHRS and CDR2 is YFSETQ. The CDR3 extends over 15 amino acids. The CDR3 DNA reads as TGCGCCAGCAGCTTGGGGGGACAGGGTTACAATGAGCAGTTCTTC. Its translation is CASSLGGQGYNEQFF.

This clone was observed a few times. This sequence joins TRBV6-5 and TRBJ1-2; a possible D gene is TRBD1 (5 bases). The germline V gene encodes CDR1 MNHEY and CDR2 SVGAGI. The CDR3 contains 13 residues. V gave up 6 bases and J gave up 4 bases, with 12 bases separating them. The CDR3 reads CASSPQGLYGYTF. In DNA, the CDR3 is TGTGCCAGCAGCCCCCAGGGACTCTATGGCTACACCTTC.

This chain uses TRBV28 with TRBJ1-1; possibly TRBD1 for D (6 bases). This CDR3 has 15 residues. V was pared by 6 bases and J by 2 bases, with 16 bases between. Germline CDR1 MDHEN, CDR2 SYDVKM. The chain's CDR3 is CASSEGEQANTEAFF. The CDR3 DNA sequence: TGTGCCAGCAGCGAGGGGGAACAGGCTAACACTGAAGCTTTCTTT.

The CDR3 nucleotides are TGCGCCAGCAGCTTGGAACAGTACCAAGAGACCCAGTACTTC. Encoded protein: CASSLEQYQETQYF. V is TRBV5-1 and J is TRBJ2-5; D is uncertain. CDR1 and CDR2 (germline): SGHRS, YFSETQ. V lost 0 bases and J lost 0, with 6 bases in between. The CDR3 totals 14 residues.

The CDR3: CASSVGPGADYGYTF. CDR3 DNA sequence: TGTGCCAGCAGCGTAGGGCCAGGGGCGGACTATGGCTACACCTTC. The chain uses TRBV9 and TRBJ1-2; D possibly corresponds to TRBD1 (6 bases). CDR3 length: 15 residues. Between the trimmed V and J ends, which lost 0 bases and 3 bases, there was a span of 12 bases. Germline lookup yields CDR1 SGDLS and CDR2 YYNGEE.

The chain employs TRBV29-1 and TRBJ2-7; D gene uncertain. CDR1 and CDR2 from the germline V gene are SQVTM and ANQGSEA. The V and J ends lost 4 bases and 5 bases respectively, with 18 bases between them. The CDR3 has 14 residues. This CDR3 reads CSVVPLSLTHEQYF. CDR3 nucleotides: TGCAGCGTTGTCCCCCTATCCCTCACCCACGAGCAGTACTTC.

In DNA form, the CDR3 reads TGCGCCAGCAGCCAACGAGGGACACCAAATCAGCCCCAGCATTTT. Translated, it gives CASSQRGTPNQPQHF. The chain employs TRBV4-1 and TRBJ1-5; possibly TRBD1 for D (6 bases). V lost 2 bases and J 4 bases, leaving 12 bases between the germline ends. Looked up from germline, CDR1 is MGHRA and CDR2 is YSYEKL. CDR3 size: 15 residues.

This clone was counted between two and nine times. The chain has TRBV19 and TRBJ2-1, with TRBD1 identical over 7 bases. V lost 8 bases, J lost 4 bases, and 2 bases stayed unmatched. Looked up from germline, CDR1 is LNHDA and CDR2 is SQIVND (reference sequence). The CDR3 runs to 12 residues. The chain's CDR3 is CASGDSYNEQFF. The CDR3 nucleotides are TGTGCCAGTGGGGACAGTTACAATGAGCAGTTCTTC.

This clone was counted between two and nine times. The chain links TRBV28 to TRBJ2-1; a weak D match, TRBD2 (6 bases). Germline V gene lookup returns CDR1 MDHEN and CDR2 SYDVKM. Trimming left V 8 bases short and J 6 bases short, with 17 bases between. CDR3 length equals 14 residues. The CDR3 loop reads CASASPGDSNEQFF. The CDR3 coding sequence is TGTGCCAGCGCGAGTCCGGGAGACTCCAATGAGCAGTTCTTC.

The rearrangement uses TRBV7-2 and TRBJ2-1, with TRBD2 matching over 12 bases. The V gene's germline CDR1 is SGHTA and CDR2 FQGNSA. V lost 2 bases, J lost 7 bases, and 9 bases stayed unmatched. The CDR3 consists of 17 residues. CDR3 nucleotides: TGTGCCAGCAGCTTAAGTCTAGCGGGAGGGCCTAGGAATGAGCAGTTCTTC. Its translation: CASSLSLAGGPRNEQFF.

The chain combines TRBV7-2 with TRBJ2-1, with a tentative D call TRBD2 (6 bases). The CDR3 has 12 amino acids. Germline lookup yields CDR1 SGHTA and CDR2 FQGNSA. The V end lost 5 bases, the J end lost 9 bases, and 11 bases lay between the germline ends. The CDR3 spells CASSLRDFEQFF. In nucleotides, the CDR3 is TGTGCCAGCAGCCTTCGGGACTTTGAGCAGTTCTTC.

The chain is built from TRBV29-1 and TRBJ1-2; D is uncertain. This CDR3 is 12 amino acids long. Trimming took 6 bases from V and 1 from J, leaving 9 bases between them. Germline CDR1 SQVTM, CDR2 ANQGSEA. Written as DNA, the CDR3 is TGCAGCGTCAAGGGAGGTAACTATGGCTACACCTTC. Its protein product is CSVKGGNYGYTF.

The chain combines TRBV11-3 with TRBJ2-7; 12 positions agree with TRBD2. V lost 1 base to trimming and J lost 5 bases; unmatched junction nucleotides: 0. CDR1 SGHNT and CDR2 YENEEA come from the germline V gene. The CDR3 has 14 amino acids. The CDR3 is CASSLGLAGDEQYF. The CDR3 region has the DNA TGTGCCAGCAGCTTAGGACTAGCGGGAGACGAGCAGTACTTC.

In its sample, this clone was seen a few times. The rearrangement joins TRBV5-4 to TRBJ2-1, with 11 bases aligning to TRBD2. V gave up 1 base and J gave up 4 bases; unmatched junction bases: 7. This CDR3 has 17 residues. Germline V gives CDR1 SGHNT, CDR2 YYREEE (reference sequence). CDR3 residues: CASSLISGGAFYNEQFF. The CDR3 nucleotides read TGTGCCAGCAGCTTGATTAGCGGGGGGGCTTTTTACAATGAGCAGTTCTTC. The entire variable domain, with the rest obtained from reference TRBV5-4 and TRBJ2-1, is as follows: ETGVTQSPTHLIKTRGQQVTLRCSSQSGHNTVSWYQQALGQGPQFIFQYYREEENGRGNFPPRFSGLQFPNYSSELNVNALELDDSALYLCASSLISGGAFYNEQFFGPGTRLTVL.

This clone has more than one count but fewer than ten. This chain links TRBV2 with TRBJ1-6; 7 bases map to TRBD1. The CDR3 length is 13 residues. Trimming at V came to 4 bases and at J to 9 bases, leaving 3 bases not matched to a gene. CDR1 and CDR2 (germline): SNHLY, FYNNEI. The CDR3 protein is CASSGQGGSPLHF. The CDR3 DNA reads TGTGCCAGCAGTGGCCAGGGGGGTTCACCCCTCCACTTT.

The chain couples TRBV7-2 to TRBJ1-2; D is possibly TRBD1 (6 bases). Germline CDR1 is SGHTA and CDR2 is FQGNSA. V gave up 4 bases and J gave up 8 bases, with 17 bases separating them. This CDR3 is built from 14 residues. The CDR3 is CASSSLRGSDGYTF. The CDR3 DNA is TGTGCCAGCAGCTCGCTTAGGGGGTCGGACGGCTACACCTTC. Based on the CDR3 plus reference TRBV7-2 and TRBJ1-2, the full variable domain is GAGVSQSPSNKVTEKGKDVELRCDPISGHTALYWYRQSLGQGLEFLIYFQGNSAPDKSGLPSDRFSAERTGGSVSTLTIQRTQQEDSAVYLCASSSLRGSDGYTFGSGTRLTVV.

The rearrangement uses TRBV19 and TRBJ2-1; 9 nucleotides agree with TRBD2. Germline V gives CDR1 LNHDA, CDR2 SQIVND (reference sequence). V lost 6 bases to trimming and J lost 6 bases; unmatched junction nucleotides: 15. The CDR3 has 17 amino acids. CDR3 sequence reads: CASSPFQLAGFANEQFF. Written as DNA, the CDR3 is TGTGCCAGTAGCCCTTTCCAACTAGCGGGTTTCGCCAATGAGCAGTTCTTC.

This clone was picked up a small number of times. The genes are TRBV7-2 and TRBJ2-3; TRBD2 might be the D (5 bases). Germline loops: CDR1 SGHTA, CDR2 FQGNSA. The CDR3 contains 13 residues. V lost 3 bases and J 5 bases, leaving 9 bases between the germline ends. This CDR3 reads CASSFQGGDTQYF. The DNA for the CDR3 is TGTGCCAGCAGCTTTCAAGGAGGAGATACGCAGTATTTT.

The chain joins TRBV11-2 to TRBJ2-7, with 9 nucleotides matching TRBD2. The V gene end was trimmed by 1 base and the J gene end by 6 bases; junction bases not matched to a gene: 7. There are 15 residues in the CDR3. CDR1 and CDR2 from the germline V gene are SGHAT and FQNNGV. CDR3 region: CASSLAGGGASEQYF. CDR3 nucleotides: TGTGCCAGCAGCTTAGCGGGCGGGGGGGCCTCCGAGCAGTACTTC.

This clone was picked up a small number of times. The CDR3 DNA follows: TGCGCCAGCAGCCAACTGGGACAGCAGACTGAAGCTTTCTTT. It translates to CASSQLGQQTEAFF. V is TRBV4-1 and J is TRBJ1-1, with 7 positions matching TRBD1. Germline CDR1 reads MGHRA; CDR2 reads YSYEKL. This CDR3 is 14 amino acids long. J lost 5 bases, V lost 2 bases, and 5 bases had no gene match.

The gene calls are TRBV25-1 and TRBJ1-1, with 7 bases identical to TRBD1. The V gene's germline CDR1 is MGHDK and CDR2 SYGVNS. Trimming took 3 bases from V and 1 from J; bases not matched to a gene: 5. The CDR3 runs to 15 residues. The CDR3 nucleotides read TGTGCCAGCAGTGATTGGACAGGCGCGAACACTGAAGCTTTCTTT. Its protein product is CASSDWTGANTEAFF.

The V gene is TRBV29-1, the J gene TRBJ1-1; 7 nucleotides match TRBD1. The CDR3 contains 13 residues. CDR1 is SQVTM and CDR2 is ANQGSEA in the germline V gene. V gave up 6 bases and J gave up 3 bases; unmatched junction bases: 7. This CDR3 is CSVRTGADTEAFF. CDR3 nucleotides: TGCAGCGTAAGGACAGGTGCGGACACTGAAGCTTTCTTT.